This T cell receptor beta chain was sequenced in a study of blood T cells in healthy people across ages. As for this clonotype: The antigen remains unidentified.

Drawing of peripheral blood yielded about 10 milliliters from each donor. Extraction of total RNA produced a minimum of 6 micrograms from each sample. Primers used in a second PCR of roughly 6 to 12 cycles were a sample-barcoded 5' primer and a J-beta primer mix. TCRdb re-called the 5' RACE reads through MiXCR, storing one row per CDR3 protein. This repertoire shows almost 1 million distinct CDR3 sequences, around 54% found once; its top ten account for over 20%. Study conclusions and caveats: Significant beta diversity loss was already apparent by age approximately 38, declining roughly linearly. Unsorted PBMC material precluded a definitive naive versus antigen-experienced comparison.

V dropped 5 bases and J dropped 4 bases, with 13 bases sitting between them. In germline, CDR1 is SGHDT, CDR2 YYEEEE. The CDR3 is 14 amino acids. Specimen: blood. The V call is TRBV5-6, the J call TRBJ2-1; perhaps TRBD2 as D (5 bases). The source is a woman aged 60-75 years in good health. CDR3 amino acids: CASRPWSGYNEQFF. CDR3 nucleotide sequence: TGTGCCAGCAGGCCTTGGAGCGGATACAATGAGCAGTTCTTC.